The next 24 T cell receptor beta chains were all read from a single sample in a study of chronic HIV infection and antiretroviral therapy. Via MiXCR, TCRdb re-called the 5' RACE reads, giving one row per CDR3 protein. The sample yields more than 40,000 distinct CDR3 sequences, about a fifth seen once. Material: peripheral blood. The receptors come from an adult who had HIV and had not received antiretroviral therapy, or was an uninfected healthy control (not recorded which).

The chain uses TRBV24-1 and TRBJ2-7; 13 bases are shared with TRBD2. V dropped 4 bases and J dropped 3; count of bases not matched to a gene: 5. This CDR3 is built from 16 residues. The germline V gene encodes CDR1 KGHDR and CDR2 SFDVKD. The CDR3 DNA follows: TGTGCCACCAGTGACTCCAGGACTAGCGGGGGCTACGAGCAGTACTTC. Translating it yields CATSDSRTSGGYEQYF.

Points on this clonotype: Since a much larger clone is just one base distant, this may be a read error. This chain uses TRBV4-2 with TRBJ2-1; TRBD2 agrees at 12 bases. The trim removed 4 bases at V and 4 bases at J, leaving 5 bases unmatched. Per the germline V gene, CDR1 is LGHNA and CDR2 is YNFKEQ. The CDR3 contains 16 residues. The CDR3 DNA reads TGTGCCAGCAGCCCCCTGACTAGCGGGGGTTACAATGAGCAGTTCTTC. Encoded protein: CASSPLTSGGYNEQFF.

This rearrangement joins TRBV28 to TRBJ2-7; TRBD1 agrees at 10 bases. This CDR3 has 14 amino acids. The junction had 6 bases not matched to a gene; V was cut back by 6 bases and J by 4 bases. Germline CDR1 reads MDHEN; CDR2 reads SYDVKM. CDR3 sequence (DNA): TGTGCCAGCAGGCGGCCGGGACAGGGGTACGAGCAGTACTTC. Protein sequence: CASRRPGQGYEQYF. The full variable domain, in which reference TRBV28 and TRBJ2-7 provide the parts outside the CDR3, is DVKVTQSSRYLVKRTGEKVFLECVQDMDHENMFWYRQDPGLGLRLIYFSYDVKMKEKGDIPEGYSVSREKKERFSLILESASTNQTSMYLCASRRPGQGYEQYFGPGTRLTVT.

This clonotype appeared a few times. The V call is TRBV9, the J call TRBJ2-7; D unclear. From germline, CDR1 is SGDLS and CDR2 YYNGEE. This CDR3 has 13 residues. V was clipped by 4 bases and J by 3 bases, with 11 bases between them. CDR3 DNA sequence: TGTGCCAGCAGCCCGGACGGAGACTACGAGCAGTACTTC. Residues: CASSPDGDYEQYF.

This chain links TRBV11-2 with TRBJ2-3, with TRBD2 identical over 12 bases. The CDR3 runs to 16 residues. In germline, CDR1 is SGHAT, CDR2 FQNNGV. J gave up 3 bases and V 5 bases, and 6 bases lay outside the gene matches. The CDR3 nucleotides are TGTGCCAGCAGCCTTAGACTAGCGGGAGAGACAGATACGCAGTATTTT. This sequence encodes CASSLRLAGETDTQYF.

The chain is built from TRBV24-1 and TRBJ1-5; D is unclear. The V gene's germline CDR1 is KGHDR and CDR2 SFDVKD. V lost 4 bases to trimming and J lost 5 bases, with 5 bases between them. The CDR3 loop spans 12 amino acids. The CDR3 region has the DNA TGTGCCACCAGTGACCAAGATCAGCCCCAGCATTTT. Translated, it gives CATSDQDQPQHF.

This clonotype was observed a few times. The V and J genes are TRBV15 and TRBJ2-1, with 8 bases matching TRBD2. The CDR3 consists of 16 residues. V shed 0 bases and J 6 bases; nucleotides not matched to a gene: 7. Germline CDR1 LNHNV, CDR2 YYDKDF (reference sequence). The CDR3, as DNA: TGTGCCACCAGCAGAGATCTTGGACTAGCAGGCAATGAGCAGTTCTTC. It translates to CATSRDLGLAGNEQFF.

This clonotype was found a few times. The chain employs TRBV7-3 and TRBJ2-3; D unclear. CDR3 length: 14 residues. V was trimmed by 4 bases and J by 5 bases, leaving 13 bases between them. Per the germline V gene, CDR1 is SGHTA and CDR2 is FQGTGA. The CDR3 DNA reads as TGTGCCAGCAGCTCCCGAGGCCAGAGAGATACGCAGTATTTT. Translation gives CASSSRGQRDTQYF.

This clonotype showed up just a few times. This chain joins TRBV25-1 and TRBJ1-2, with 7 positions matching TRBD1. Germline V gene sequence: CDR1 MGHDK, CDR2 SYGVNS. After removal of 6 bases from V and 4 bases from J, the junction contained 5 bases not matched to a gene. CDR3 size: 13 residues. For the CDR3, the DNA is TGTGCCAGCAGGATGGGACAGTCCTATGGCTACACCTTC. The encoded protein is CASRMGQSYGYTF.

The CDR3 sequence: CASSHDDSSKNIQYF. DNA of the CDR3: TGTGCCAGCAGTCACGACGACAGCTCCAAAAACATTCAGTACTTC. The chain is built from TRBV28 and TRBJ2-4; weak D call: TRBD1 (5 bases). The germline V and J ends were trimmed by 5 bases and 2 bases, with 13 bases remaining between them. The CDR3 contains 15 residues. Per germline, CDR1 MDHEN and CDR2 SYDVKM. Variable domain in full (rest from reference TRBV28 and TRBJ2-4): DVKVTQSSRYLVKRTGEKVFLECVQDMDHENMFWYRQDPGLGLRLIYFSYDVKMKEKGDIPEGYSVSREKKERFSLILESASTNQTSMYLCASSHDDSSKNIQYFGAGTRLSVL.

This clonotype came up a few times. The V call is TRBV15, the J call TRBJ2-2, with D perhaps matching TRBD1 (5 bases). CDR3 size: 17 residues. CDR1 is LNHNV and CDR2 is YYDKDF in the germline V gene (reference sequence). Trimming cost V 5 bases and J 0 bases, with 16 bases left between them. This CDR3 is CATSPWGAIPNTGELFF. The CDR3 nucleotides read TGTGCCACCAGCCCCTGGGGCGCTATCCCGAACACCGGGGAGCTGTTTTTT.

The chain combines TRBV28 with TRBJ2-7; TRBD1 matches at 8 bases. J gave up 6 bases and V 5 bases, and 12 bases lay outside the gene matches. This CDR3 has 15 amino acids. The germline V gene encodes CDR1 MDHEN and CDR2 SYDVKM. The DNA of the CDR3 is TGTGCCAGCAGTCTCGGGGGAACCACAGGGGGCGAGCAGTACTTC. It specifies CASSLGGTTGGEQYF.

The V call is TRBV5-1, the J call TRBJ2-1; D is possibly TRBD1 or TRBD2 (5 bases each). The germline V gene encodes CDR1 SGHRS and CDR2 YFSETQ. CDR3 length: 16 residues. V gave up 0 bases and J gave up 0 bases, with 10 bases separating them. CDR3 sequence (DNA): TGCGCCAGCAGCTTGGTTCCAGGGAGCTCCTACAATGAGCAGTTCTTC. It yields the protein CASSLVPGSSYNEQFF.

CDR3 DNA sequence: TGCAGTGCTAGGTCACTAGCGGGAGTCACAGATACGCAGTATTTT. Translating it yields CSARSLAGVTDTQYF. The chain has TRBV20-1 and TRBJ2-3; TRBD2 matches 11 bases. The CDR3 contains 15 residues. From germline, CDR1 is DFQATT and CDR2 SNEGSKA (reference sequence). The J segment lost 2 bases and the V segment lost 3 bases, leaving 4 bases of the junction unmatched.

The V gene is TRBV9, the J gene TRBJ2-5; 8 positions match TRBD2. Losses at the gene ends were 3 bases for V and 5 bases for J; bases not matched to a gene: 12. CDR1 SGDLS and CDR2 YYNGEE come from the germline V gene. The CDR3 consists of 16 residues. CDR3 sequence: CASSGQAGALVETQYF. DNA for the CDR3: TGTGCCAGCAGCGGTCAAGCGGGAGCGCTTGTGGAGACCCAGTACTTC.

The chain employs TRBV27 and TRBJ1-5; no clear D. Germline CDR1 MNHEY, CDR2 SMNVEV (reference sequence). The CDR3 has 12 amino acids. V was shortened by 7 bases and J by 9 bases, with 13 bases between the two germline ends. CDR3 DNA: TGTGCCAGCAACCAAACGGCCGGGCCCCAGCATTTT. It is translated as CASNQTAGPQHF.

The sample holds a few counts of this clonotype. This chain's CDR3 is CASSRPLGNTIYF. CDR3 bases: TGTGCCAGCAGCCGCCCCCTGGGAAACACCATATATTTT. The rearrangement uses TRBV28 and TRBJ1-3; D uncertain. The V end was cut by 6 bases, the J end by 4 bases, with 10 bases between. The length of the CDR3 is 13 residues. Germline CDR1 is MDHEN and CDR2 is SYDVKM.

The chain combines TRBV20-1 with TRBJ2-7; 10 nucleotides align to TRBD2. V lost 0 bases and J lost 2; bases outside the gene matches: 4. This CDR3 comprises 15 residues. The V gene's germline CDR1 is DFQATT and CDR2 SNEGSKA (reference sequence). Here the CDR3 DNA reads TGCAGTGCTAGAGATCCGAGCGGGAGGGCCTACGAGCAGTACTTC. Translation gives CSARDPSGRAYEQYF.

V gene TRBV28 combines with J gene TRBJ1-5; 8 bases agree with TRBD1. The CDR3 loop spans 16 amino acids. Germline CDR1 reads MDHEN; CDR2 reads SYDVKM. V dropped 3 bases and J dropped 2; count of bases not matched to a gene: 6. The CDR3 region has the DNA TGTGCCAGCAGTTTGTCAGGGGGCGTGGGCAATCAGCCCCAGCATTTT. Its protein product is CASSLSGGVGNQPQHF.

This chain connects TRBV28 to TRBJ2-7; 9 bases align to TRBD2. Trimming removed 4 bases from V and 2 bases from J; junction bases left unmatched: 9. Germline lookup yields CDR1 MDHEN and CDR2 SYDVKM. CDR3 size: 16 residues. CDR3 sequence: CASSSSTSGRTYEQYF. CDR3 nucleotides: TGTGCCAGCAGTTCCTCGACTAGCGGAAGGACCTACGAGCAGTACTTC.

The chain carries TRBV6-6 and TRBJ2-1, with D tentatively TRBD2 (6 bases). This CDR3 spans 13 amino acids. CDR1 and CDR2 from the germline V gene are MNHNY and SVGAGI (reference sequence). Trimming left V 1 base short and J 10 bases short, with 11 bases between. Written as DNA, the CDR3 is TGTGCCAGCAGTTACTACGGGAGCAGGGAGCAGTTCTTC. Amino acid sequence: CASSYYGSREQFF.

This clonotype is medium-sized in the sample. The chain is built from TRBV7-9 and TRBJ2-7; 8 nucleotides line up with TRBD2. With 2 bases clipped from V and 3 bases from J, the junction kept 6 bases outside the gene matches. The germline gives CDR1 SEHNR, CDR2 FQNEAQ (reference sequence). CDR3 length equals 15 residues. CDR3 nucleotide sequence: TGTGCCAGCAGCTTACTGAGCGGGAGAGGCTACGAGCAGTACTTC. Protein: CASSLLSGRGYEQYF. The entire variable domain, with the rest obtained from reference TRBV7-9 and TRBJ2-7, is as follows: DTGVSQNPRHKITKRGQNVTFRCDPISEHNRLYWYRQTLGQGPEFLTYFQNEAQLEKSRLLSDRFSAERPKGSFSTLEIQRTEQGDSAMYLCASSLLSGRGYEQYFGPGTRLTVT.

This clonotype was found a few times. The rearrangement links TRBV28 to TRBJ2-3; D ambiguous. Deletions cut 5 bases from V and 0 bases from J, with 9 bases between. From germline, CDR1 is MDHEN and CDR2 SYDVKM. The CDR3 consists of 14 residues. The CDR3 region has the DNA TGTGCCAGCAGTCAACAGTCTAGCACAGATACGCAGTATTTT. Translated: CASSQQSSTDTQYF.

This clonotype was seen a handful of times. The genes are TRBV7-9 and TRBJ1-1; D possibly corresponds to TRBD1 (5 bases). The germline gives CDR1 SEHNR, CDR2 FQNEAQ (reference sequence). The germline V and J ends were trimmed by 1 base and 8 bases, with 11 bases remaining between them. This CDR3 has 13 amino acids. This CDR3 reads CASSLERGTEAFF. The CDR3 nucleotides read TGTGCCAGCAGCTTAGAGCGAGGGACCGAAGCTTTCTTT.